Only a few counts were recorded for the clone carrying this TCR beta chain. There are 15 residues in the CDR3. CDR1 and CDR2 (germline): MNHEY, SVGAGI. The V end was cut by 0 bases, the J end by 6 bases, with 14 bases between. TCR beta CDR3 regions were amplified from RNA. The TCR CDR3 was amplified in a first-round RT-PCR using the HTBI primer set. One entry per CDR3 protein results from TCRdb running MiXCR on the multiplex PCR reads. The table includes 340,000 or so distinct CDR3 sequences, over 15% detected once. The sample originates from a study of T cells in Graves' hyperthyroidism and ophthalmopathy.

The sequenced material came from blood. The sequence was collected from a woman aged 50 to 60 with Graves' hyperthyroidism. The genes are TRBV6-5 and TRBJ2-5; D gene unclear. The CDR3 sequence is CASSYSKSNAQTQYF. The CDR3, as DNA: TGTGCCAGCAGTTACTCGAAATCCAACGCGCAGACCCAGTACTTC.